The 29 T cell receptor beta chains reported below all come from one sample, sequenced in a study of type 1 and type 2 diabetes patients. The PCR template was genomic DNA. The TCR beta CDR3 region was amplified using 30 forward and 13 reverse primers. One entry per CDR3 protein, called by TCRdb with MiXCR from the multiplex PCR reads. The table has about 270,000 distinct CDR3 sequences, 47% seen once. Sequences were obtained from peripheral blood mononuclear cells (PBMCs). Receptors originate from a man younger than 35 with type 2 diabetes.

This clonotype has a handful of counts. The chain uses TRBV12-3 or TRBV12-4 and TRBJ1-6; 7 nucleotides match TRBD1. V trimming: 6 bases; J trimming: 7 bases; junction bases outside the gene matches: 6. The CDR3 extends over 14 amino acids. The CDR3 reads CASRLTGFNSPLHF. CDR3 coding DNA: TGTGCCAGCAGGTTGACAGGGTTCAATTCACCCCTCCACTTT.

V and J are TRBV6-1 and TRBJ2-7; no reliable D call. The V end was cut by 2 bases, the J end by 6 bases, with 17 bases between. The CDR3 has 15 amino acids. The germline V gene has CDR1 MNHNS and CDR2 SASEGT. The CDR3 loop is CASSELLRFPSEQYF. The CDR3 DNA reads TGTGCCAGCAGTGAATTACTTAGGTTTCCCTCCGAGCAGTACTTC.

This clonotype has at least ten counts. The CDR3 coding sequence is TGTGCCAGTAGTATACTCCATGGCTACACCTTC. Residues: CASSILHGYTF. This chain uses TRBV19 with TRBJ1-2; the D is unclear. The CDR3 is 11 residues long. Germline assignment: CDR1 LNHDA and CDR2 SQIVND (reference sequence). V was pared by 2 bases and J by 6 bases, with 4 bases between.

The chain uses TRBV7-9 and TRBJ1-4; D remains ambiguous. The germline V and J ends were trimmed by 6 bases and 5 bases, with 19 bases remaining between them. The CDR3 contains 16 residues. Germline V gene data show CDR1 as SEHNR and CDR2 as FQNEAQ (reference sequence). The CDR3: CASRPPGGEKNEKLFF. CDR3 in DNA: TGTGCCAGCAGACCCCCCGGTGGGGAAAAGAATGAAAAACTGTTTTTT.

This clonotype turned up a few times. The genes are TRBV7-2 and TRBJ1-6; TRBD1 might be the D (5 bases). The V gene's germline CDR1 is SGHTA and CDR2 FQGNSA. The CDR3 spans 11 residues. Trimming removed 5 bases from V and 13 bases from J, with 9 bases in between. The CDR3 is CASSDSSPLHF. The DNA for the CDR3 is TGTGCCAGCAGCGACAGTTCGCCCCTCCACTTT.

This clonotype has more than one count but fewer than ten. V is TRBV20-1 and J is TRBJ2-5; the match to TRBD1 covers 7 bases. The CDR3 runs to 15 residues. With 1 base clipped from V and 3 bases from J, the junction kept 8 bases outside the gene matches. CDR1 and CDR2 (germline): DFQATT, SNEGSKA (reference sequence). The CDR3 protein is CSARGRTGVEETQYF. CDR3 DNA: TGCAGTGCTAGAGGGAGGACAGGCGTAGAAGAGACCCAGTACTTC.

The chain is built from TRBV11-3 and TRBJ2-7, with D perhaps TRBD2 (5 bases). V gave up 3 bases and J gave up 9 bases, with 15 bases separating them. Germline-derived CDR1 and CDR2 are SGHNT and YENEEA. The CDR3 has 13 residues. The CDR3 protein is CASSLRGSHGQYF. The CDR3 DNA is TGTGCCAGCAGCTTGAGAGGGAGCCACGGGCAGTACTTC.

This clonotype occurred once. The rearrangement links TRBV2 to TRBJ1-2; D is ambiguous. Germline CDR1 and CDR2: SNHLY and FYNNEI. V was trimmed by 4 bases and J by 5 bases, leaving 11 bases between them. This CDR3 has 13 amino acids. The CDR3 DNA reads TGTGCCAGCAGTGCCGGGGAGGTGTATGGCTACACCTTC. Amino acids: CASSAGEVYGYTF.

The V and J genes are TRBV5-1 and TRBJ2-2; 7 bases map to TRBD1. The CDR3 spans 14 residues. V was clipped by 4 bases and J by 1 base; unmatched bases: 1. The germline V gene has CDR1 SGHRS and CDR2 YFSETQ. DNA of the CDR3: TGCGCCAGCAGCCGGACAGGGAACACCGGGGAGCTGTTTTTT. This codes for CASSRTGNTGELFF. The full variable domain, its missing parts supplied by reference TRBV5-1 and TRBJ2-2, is KAGVTQTPRYLIKTRGQQVTLSCSPISGHRSVSWYQQTPGQGLQFLFEYFSETQRNKGNFPGRFSGRQFSNSRSEMNVSTLELGDSALYLCASSRTGNTGELFFGEGSRLTVL.

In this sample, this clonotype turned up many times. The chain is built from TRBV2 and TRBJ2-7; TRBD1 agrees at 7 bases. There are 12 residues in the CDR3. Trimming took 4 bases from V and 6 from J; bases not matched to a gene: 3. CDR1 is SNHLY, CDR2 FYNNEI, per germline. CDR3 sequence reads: CASSVGTVEQYF. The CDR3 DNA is TGTGCCAGCAGTGTTGGGACAGTCGAGCAGTACTTC.

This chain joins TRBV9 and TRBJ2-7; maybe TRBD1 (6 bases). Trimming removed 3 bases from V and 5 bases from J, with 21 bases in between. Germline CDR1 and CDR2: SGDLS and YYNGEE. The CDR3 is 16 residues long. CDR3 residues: CASSGTGTPGRDEQYF. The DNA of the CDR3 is TGTGCCAGCAGCGGAACCGGGACACCTGGTCGGGACGAGCAGTACTTC.

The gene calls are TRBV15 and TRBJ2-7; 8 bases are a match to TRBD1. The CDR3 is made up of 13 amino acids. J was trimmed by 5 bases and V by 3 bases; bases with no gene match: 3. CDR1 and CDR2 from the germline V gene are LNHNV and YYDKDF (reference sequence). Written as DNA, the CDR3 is TGTGCCACCAGCAGGACAGGGGTCCACGAGCAGTACTTC. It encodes CATSRTGVHEQYF.

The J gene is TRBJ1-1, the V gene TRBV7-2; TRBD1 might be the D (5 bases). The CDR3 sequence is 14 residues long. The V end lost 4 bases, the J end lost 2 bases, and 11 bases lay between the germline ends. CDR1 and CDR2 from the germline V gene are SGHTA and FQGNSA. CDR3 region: CASSSLTGNTEAFF. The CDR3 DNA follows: TGTGCCAGCAGCTCGCTTACAGGAAACACTGAAGCTTTCTTT.

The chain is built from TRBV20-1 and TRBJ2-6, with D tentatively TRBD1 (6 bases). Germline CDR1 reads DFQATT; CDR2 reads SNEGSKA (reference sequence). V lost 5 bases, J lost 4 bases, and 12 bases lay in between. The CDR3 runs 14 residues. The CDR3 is CSALTGTGANVLTF. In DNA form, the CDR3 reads TGCAGTGCTTTGACCGGGACAGGGGCCAACGTCCTGACTTTC.

The CDR3 reads CSVSLDLSYEQYF. For the CDR3, the DNA is TGCAGCGTCTCTCTGGACTTATCCTACGAGCAGTACTTC. This rearrangement joins TRBV29-1 to TRBJ2-7; D possibly corresponds to TRBD2 (5 bases). Trimming cost V 6 bases and J 1 base, with 13 bases left between them. This CDR3 has 13 amino acids. CDR1 is SQVTM and CDR2 is ANQGSEA in the germline V gene.

CDR3 bases: TGTGCCAGCAGCTTACAAAGTGTAGGGGGGGATGAGCAGTTCTTC. It is translated as CASSLQSVGGDEQFF. J is TRBJ2-1 and V is TRBV7-2, with D maybe TRBD2 (7 bases). Trimming cost V 2 bases and J 8 bases, with 16 bases left between them. CDR3 length: 15 residues. Germline CDR1 SGHTA, CDR2 FQGNSA.

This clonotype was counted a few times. CDR3 sequence reads: CSVKAGGNTEAFF. The CDR3 DNA reads TGCAGCGTAAAGGCAGGGGGGAACACTGAAGCTTTCTTT. V usage is TRBV29-1 and J usage is TRBJ1-1; 7 bases map to TRBD1. The CDR3 totals 13 residues. V lost 6 bases, J lost 1 base, and 5 bases stayed unmatched. CDR1 is SQVTM and CDR2 is ANQGSEA in the germline V gene.

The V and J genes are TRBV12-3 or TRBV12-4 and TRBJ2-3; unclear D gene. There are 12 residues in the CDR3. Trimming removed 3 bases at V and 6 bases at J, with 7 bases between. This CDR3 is CASSLAWDTQYF. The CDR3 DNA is TGTGCCAGCAGTTTGGCGTGGGATACGCAGTATTTT.

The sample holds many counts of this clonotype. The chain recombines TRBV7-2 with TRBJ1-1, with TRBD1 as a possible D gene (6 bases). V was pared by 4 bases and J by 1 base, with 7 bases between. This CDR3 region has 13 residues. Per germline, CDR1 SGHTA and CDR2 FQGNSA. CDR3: CASSSQGNTEAFF. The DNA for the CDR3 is TGTGCCAGCAGCTCACAGGGGAACACTGAAGCTTTCTTT. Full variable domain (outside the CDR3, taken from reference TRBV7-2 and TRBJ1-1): GAGVSQSPSNKVTEKGKDVELRCDPISGHTALYWYRQSLGQGLEFLIYFQGNSAPDKSGLPSDRFSAERTGGSVSTLTIQRTQQEDSAVYLCASSSQGNTEAFFGQGTRLTVV.

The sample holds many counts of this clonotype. CDR3 DNA sequence: TGCAGTGCTATCGACAGGGGAATCTACGAGCAGTACTTC. It specifies CSAIDRGIYEQYF. The chain couples TRBV20-1 to TRBJ2-7; 8 bases are shared with TRBD1. From germline, CDR1 is DFQATT and CDR2 SNEGSKA (reference sequence). The ends lost 4 bases at V and 3 bases at J; junction bases unmatched: 5. This CDR3 region has 13 residues.

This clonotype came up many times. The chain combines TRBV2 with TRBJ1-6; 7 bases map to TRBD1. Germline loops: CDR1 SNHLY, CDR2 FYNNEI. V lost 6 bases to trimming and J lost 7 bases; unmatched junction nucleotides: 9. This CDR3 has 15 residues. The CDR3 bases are TGTGCCAGCAGCGCGGGACAGTCTCGCAATTCACCCCTCCACTTT. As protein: CASSAGQSRNSPLHF.

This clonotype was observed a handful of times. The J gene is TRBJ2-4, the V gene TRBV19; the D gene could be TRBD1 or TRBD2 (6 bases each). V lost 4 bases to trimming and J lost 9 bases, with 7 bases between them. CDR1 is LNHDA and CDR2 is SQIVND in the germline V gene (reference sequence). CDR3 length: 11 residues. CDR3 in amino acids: CASSTGAIQYF. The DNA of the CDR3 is TGTGCCAGTAGTACGGGGGCCATTCAGTACTTC. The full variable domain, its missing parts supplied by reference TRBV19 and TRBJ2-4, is DGGITQSPKYLFRKEGQNVTLSCEQNLNHDAMYWYRQDPGQGLRLIYYSQIVNDFQKGDIAEGYSVSREKKESFPLTVTSAQKNPTAFYLCASSTGAIQYFGAGTRLSVL.

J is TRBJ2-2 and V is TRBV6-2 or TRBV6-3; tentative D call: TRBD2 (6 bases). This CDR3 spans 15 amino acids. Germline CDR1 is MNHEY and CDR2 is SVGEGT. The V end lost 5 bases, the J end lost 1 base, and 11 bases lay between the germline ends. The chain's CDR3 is CASSVPGLNTGELFF. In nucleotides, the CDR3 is TGTGCCAGCAGTGTACCGGGACTGAACACCGGGGAGCTGTTTTTT.

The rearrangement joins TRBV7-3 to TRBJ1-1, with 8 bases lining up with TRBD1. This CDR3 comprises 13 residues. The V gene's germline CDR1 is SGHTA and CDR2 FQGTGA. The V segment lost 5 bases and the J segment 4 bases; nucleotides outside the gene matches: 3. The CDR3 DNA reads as TGTGCCAGCAGCGCCGGGACAGGCACTGAAGCTTTCTTT. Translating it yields CASSAGTGTEAFF.

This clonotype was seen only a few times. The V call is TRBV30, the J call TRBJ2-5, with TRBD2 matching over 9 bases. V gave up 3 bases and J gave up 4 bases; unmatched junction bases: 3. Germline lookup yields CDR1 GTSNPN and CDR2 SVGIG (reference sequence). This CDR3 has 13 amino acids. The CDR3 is CAWRREGAETQYF. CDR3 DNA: TGTGCCTGGAGGCGGGAGGGGGCAGAGACCCAGTACTTC.

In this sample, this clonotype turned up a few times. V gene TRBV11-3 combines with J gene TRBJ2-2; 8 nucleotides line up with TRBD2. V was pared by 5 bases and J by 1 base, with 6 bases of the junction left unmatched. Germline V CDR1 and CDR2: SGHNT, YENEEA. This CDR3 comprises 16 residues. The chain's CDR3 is CASSPNSGGNTGELFF. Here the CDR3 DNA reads TGTGCCAGCAGCCCGAACAGCGGGGGGAACACCGGGGAGCTGTTTTTT.

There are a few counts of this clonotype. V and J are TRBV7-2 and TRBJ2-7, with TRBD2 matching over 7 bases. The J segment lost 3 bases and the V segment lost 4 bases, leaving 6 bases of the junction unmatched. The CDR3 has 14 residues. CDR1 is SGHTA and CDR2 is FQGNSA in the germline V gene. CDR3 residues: CASSYLGGYYEQYF. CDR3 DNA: TGTGCCAGCAGCTATTTGGGAGGGTACTACGAGCAGTACTTC.

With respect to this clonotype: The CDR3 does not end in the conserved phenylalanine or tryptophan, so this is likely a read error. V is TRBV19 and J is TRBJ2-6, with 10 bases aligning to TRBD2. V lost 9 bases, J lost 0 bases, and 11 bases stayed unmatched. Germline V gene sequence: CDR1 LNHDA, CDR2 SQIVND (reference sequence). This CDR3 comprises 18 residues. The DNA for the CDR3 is TGTGCCAGCCAAATAGCGGGAGGACTCCCCTCTGGGGCCAACGTCCTGACTCTC. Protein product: CASQIAGGLPSGANVLTL.

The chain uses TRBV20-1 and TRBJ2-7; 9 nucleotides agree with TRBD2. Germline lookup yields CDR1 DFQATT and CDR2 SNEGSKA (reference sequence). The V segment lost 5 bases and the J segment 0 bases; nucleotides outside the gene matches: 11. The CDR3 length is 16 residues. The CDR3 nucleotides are TGCAGTGCTTCGGGGGTGGCGGGAGGGCTCTCCTACGAGCAGTACTTC. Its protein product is CSASGVAGGLSYEQYF.